The 21 T cell receptor beta chains below all came from one sample that was sequenced in a study of CD8+ T cells in alopecia areata. Following extraction, RNA underwent reverse transcription to cDNA, which served as the sequencing template. Using immunoSEQ multiplex PCR, the repertoire was profiled, and TCRdb retains in-frame clones only, with some absent. Here the sample spans under 200,000 clones, 65% being singletons. Documented treatment: oral pan-JAK inhibitor, 5-10 mg twice daily. This specimen consisted of CD4+ T cells sorted from blood, obtained at week 4, from a patient treated with tofacitinib. The origin of the receptors is a human donor with alopecia areata.

The chain couples TRBV5-1 to TRBJ2-7; D is tentatively TRBD1 or TRBD2 (5 bases each). CDR3 length equals 14 residues. Germline V CDR1 and CDR2: SGHRS, YFSETQ. V dropped 4 bases and J dropped 4 bases, with 15 bases sitting between them. The CDR3 reads CASSTSGPVYEQYF. CDR3 sequence (DNA): TGCGCCAGCAGCACATCGGGACCAGTATACGAGCAGTACTTC.

The rearrangement uses TRBV25-1 and TRBJ1-3, with TRBD1 as a possible D gene (6 bases). Trimming cost V 8 bases and J 7 bases, with 18 bases left between them. Germline values: CDR1 MGHDK, CDR2 SYGVNS. The CDR3 is 14 residues long. The CDR3 sequence is CASSGQPERNTIYF. DNA for the CDR3: TGTGCCAGCTCCGGACAGCCCGAGAGGAACACCATATATTTT.

This sequence joins TRBV27 and TRBJ1-6, with D unclear. Germline loops: CDR1 MNHEY, CDR2 SMNVEV (reference sequence). The V end was cut by 6 bases, the J end by 4 bases, with 7 bases between. The CDR3 is made up of 13 amino acids. CDR3 coding DNA: TGTGCCAGCAGCATGGGGTATAATTCACCCCTCCACTTT. This codes for CASSMGYNSPLHF.

The sample holds one count of this clone. The J gene is TRBJ2-3, the V gene TRBV5-1; D gene unclear. The CDR3 sequence is 16 residues long. The V gene lost 0 bases and the J gene lost 0 bases, with 11 bases spanning the gap. The V gene's germline CDR1 is SGHRS and CDR2 YFSETQ. CDR3 nucleotides: TGCGCCAGCAGCTTGGACAGAAGCGCTAGCACAGATACGCAGTATTTT. This codes for CASSLDRSASTDTQYF. Full variable domain (missing parts from reference TRBV5-1 and TRBJ2-3): KAGVTQTPRYLIKTRGQQVTLSCSPISGHRSVSWYQQTPGQGLQFLFEYFSETQRNKGNFPGRFSGRQFSNSRSEMNVSTLELGDSALYLCASSLDRSASTDTQYFGPGTRLTVL.

V usage is TRBV5-1 and J usage is TRBJ2-2, with D uncertain. Germline V lookup: CDR1 SGHRS, CDR2 YFSETQ. The CDR3 extends over 15 amino acids. V lost 0 bases to trimming and J lost 1 base, with 7 bases between them. The CDR3 sequence is CASSLAELNTGELFF. CDR3 DNA sequence: TGCGCCAGCAGCTTGGCCGAGCTGAACACCGGGGAGCTGTTTTTT.

The chain has TRBV2 and TRBJ2-3, with D perhaps being TRBD1 or TRBD2 (5 bases each). In germline, CDR1 is SNHLY, CDR2 FYNNEI. V lost 5 bases, J lost 2 bases, and 14 bases lay in between. This CDR3 contains 15 residues. CDR3 region: CASSRDLPATDTQYF. The CDR3 nucleotides are TGTGCCAGCAGTCGGGACCTCCCAGCCACAGATACGCAGTATTTT.

This sequence joins TRBV9 and TRBJ2-5, with a tentative D call TRBD1 (6 bases). From germline, CDR1 is SGDLS and CDR2 YYNGEE. The CDR3 is made up of 14 amino acids. The ends were cut back, 0 bases at V and 5 bases at J, with 11 bases in the middle. The CDR3 loop is CASSVEAGEETQYF. The CDR3 DNA sequence: TGTGCCAGCAGCGTAGAGGCAGGGGAGGAGACCCAGTACTTC.

The table lists this clone with a few counts. This chain links TRBV18 with TRBJ2-7; D remains ambiguous. V was pared by 2 bases and J by 2 bases, with 7 bases between. The CDR3 covers 13 residues. Germline assignment: CDR1 KGHSH and CDR2 LQKENI. CDR3 region: CASSPGTTYEQYF. CDR3 nucleotides: TGTGCCAGCTCACCAGGCACCACCTACGAGCAGTACTTC.

This clone was detected many times. This chain connects TRBV6-1 to TRBJ2-5, with D possibly matching TRBD1 (5 bases). This CDR3 is built from 15 residues. Germline V gene sequence: CDR1 MNHNS, CDR2 SASEGT. The V gene lost 2 bases and the J gene lost 2 bases, with 12 bases spanning the gap. This CDR3 is CASSEWAGRQETQYF. As DNA, the CDR3 is TGTGCCAGCAGTGAATGGGCAGGGCGACAAGAGACCCAGTACTTC.

This clone was recorded at least ten times. The rearrangement joins TRBV7-2 to TRBJ1-5; no definite D call. Germline CDR1 is SGHTA and CDR2 is FQGNSA. The CDR3 is 13 amino acids. The V end lost 8 bases, the J end lost 7 bases, and 15 bases lay between the germline ends. CDR3 sequence reads: CASGTAAGQPQHF. In DNA form, the CDR3 reads TGTGCCAGCGGCACGGCGGCTGGACAGCCCCAGCATTTT.

The chain couples TRBV25-1 to TRBJ1-2; TRBD1 matches 7 bases. The CDR3 contains 16 residues. With 3 bases clipped from V and 6 bases from J, the junction kept 13 bases outside the gene matches. Germline V lookup: CDR1 MGHDK, CDR2 SYGVNS. This chain's CDR3 is CASSEKPGQRRDGYTF. The CDR3 DNA reads as TGTGCCAGCAGTGAGAAGCCGGGACAGCGGAGGGATGGCTACACCTTC.

This chain joins TRBV4-1 and TRBJ1-1, with D uncertain. The germline CDR1 and CDR2 sequences are MGHRA and YSYEKL. Trimming cost V 2 bases and J 1 base, with 8 bases left between them. The CDR3 extends over 14 amino acids. CDR3 in amino acids: CASSQITRNTEAFF. CDR3 in DNA: TGCGCCAGCAGCCAAATTACTCGGAACACTGAAGCTTTCTTT.

This chain joins TRBV2 and TRBJ1-3; tentatively, D is TRBD1 (5 bases). Trimming left V 4 bases short and J 8 bases short, with 12 bases between. The CDR3 consists of 13 residues. Per the germline V gene, CDR1 is SNHLY and CDR2 is FYNNEI. The DNA of the CDR3 is TGTGCCAGCAGTGTGACTGCAGGGTACACCATATATTTT. This gives the protein CASSVTAGYTIYF.

The J gene is TRBJ1-1, the V gene TRBV29-1; 9 bases fit TRBD1. The V segment lost 7 bases and the J segment 0 bases; nucleotides outside the gene matches: 3. The CDR3 is 13 residues long. The germline gives CDR1 SQVTM, CDR2 ANQGSEA. This chain's CDR3 is CSARTGVNTEAFF. Written as DNA, the CDR3 is TGCAGCGCTAGGACAGGGGTGAACACTGAAGCTTTCTTT.

This CDR3 is CASSIVGRGEQYF. The DNA for the CDR3 is TGTGCCAGTAGTATAGTCGGGAGAGGGGAGCAGTACTTC. The V gene is TRBV19, the J gene TRBJ2-7, with a possible D match to TRBD2 (6 bases). The V and J ends lost 1 base and 7 bases respectively, with 11 bases between them. The CDR3 is made up of 13 amino acids. CDR1 is LNHDA, CDR2 SQIVND, per germline (reference sequence).

This rearrangement joins TRBV6-5 to TRBJ2-3; a possible D gene is TRBD2 (5 bases). This CDR3 contains 15 residues. Trimming took off 0 bases at V and 5 bases at J, with 12 bases between the two ends. Germline CDR1 MNHEY, CDR2 SVGAGI. The CDR3 nucleotides read TGTGCCAGCAGTTACTCGCGGGCTAAGGGAGATACGCAGTATTTT. The encoded protein is CASSYSRAKGDTQYF.

J is TRBJ1-2 and V is TRBV19; D call uncertain. Germline V CDR1 and CDR2: LNHDA, SQIVND (reference sequence). This CDR3 spans 12 amino acids. V was trimmed by 4 bases and J by 4 bases, leaving 7 bases between them. CDR3: CASSSRAYGYTF. CDR3 sequence (DNA): TGTGCCAGTAGTAGCAGAGCCTATGGCTACACCTTC.

The chain joins TRBV30 to TRBJ2-2, with 11 nucleotides matching TRBD2. CDR3 length equals 14 residues. Unmatched junction bases numbered 3, after V lost 4 bases and J lost 5 bases. Germline assignment: CDR1 GTSNPN and CDR2 SVGIG (reference sequence). CDR3 DNA: TGTGCCTGGACTCTAGCGGGGGGTACCGGGGAGCTGTTTTTT. Its translation: CAWTLAGGTGELFF. Combining the CDR3 with reference TRBV30 and TRBJ2-2 gives the whole variable domain SQTIHQWPATLVQPVGSPLSLECTVEGTSNPNLYWYRQAAGRGLQLLFYSVGIGQISSEVPQNLSASRPQDRQFILSSKKLLLSDSGFYLCAWTLAGGTGELFFGEGSRLTVL.

J is TRBJ1-1 and V is TRBV7-9, with TRBD1 as a possible D gene (6 bases). This CDR3 has 17 residues. V lost 5 bases, J lost 4 bases, and 23 bases lay in between. CDR1 and CDR2 (germline): SEHNR, FQNEAQ (reference sequence). CDR3 sequence: CASSPIQGWAVVTEAFF. The CDR3 DNA sequence: TGTGCCAGCAGCCCCATACAGGGTTGGGCGGTGGTCACTGAAGCTTTCTTT.

The rearrangement links TRBV29-1 to TRBJ2-3; 8 bases are a match to TRBD1. J was trimmed by 0 bases and V by 6 bases; bases with no gene match: 2. The CDR3 is made up of 13 amino acids. Germline V gene lookup returns CDR1 SQVTM and CDR2 ANQGSEA. In DNA form, the CDR3 reads TGCAGCGTCAGGACAGGGAGCACAGATACGCAGTATTTT. Amino acid sequence: CSVRTGSTDTQYF.

The chain combines TRBV29-1 with TRBJ2-6, with TRBD1 identical over 7 bases. Trimming removed 6 bases from V and 0 bases from J; junction bases left unmatched: 5. The CDR3 has 15 residues. Looked up from germline, CDR1 is SQVTM and CDR2 is ANQGSEA. The CDR3 is CSVGQDNSGANVLTF. In DNA, the CDR3 is TGCAGCGTAGGACAGGACAACTCTGGGGCCAACGTCCTGACTTTC.